What follows are 4 T cell receptor beta chains derived from one specimen sequenced in a study of T-cell memory formation after mild COVID-19. TCRdb redid the calling of the 5' RACE reads with MiXCR, one entry per CDR3 protein. The table lists about 290,000 distinct CDR3 sequences, more than 15% of them singletons. The sequenced sample was PBMCs or a T cell subset sorted from them (not recorded which). All receptors come from a man aged 18 to 30 who had mild COVID-19 (a few samples of this study predate the infection). Cell type and time point are not known.

This clonotype has only a few counts. The chain joins TRBV5-1 to TRBJ2-3; D is ambiguous. V lost 0 bases and J 15 bases, leaving 11 bases between the germline ends. The CDR3 runs to 11 residues. CDR1 SGHRS and CDR2 YFSETQ come from the germline V gene. CDR3 loop: CASSLEGTPYF. DNA for the CDR3: TGCGCCAGCAGCTTGGAGGGCACCCCTTATTTT. Combining the CDR3 with reference TRBV5-1 and TRBJ2-3 gives the whole variable domain KAGVTQTPRYLIKTRGQQVTLSCSPISGHRSVSWYQQTPGQGLQFLFEYFSETQRNKGNFPGRFSGRQFSNSRSEMNVSTLELGDSALYLCASSLEGTPYFGPGTRLTVL.

This chain connects TRBV11-2 to TRBJ2-2; weak D call: TRBD1 (6 bases). The germline V gene encodes CDR1 SGHAT and CDR2 FQNNGV. V lost 4 bases, J lost 5 bases, and 14 bases lay in between. The CDR3 totals 15 residues. In nucleotides, the CDR3 is TGTGCCAGCAGCTCATTCAGGGGCGATACCGGGGAGCTGTTTTTT. This gives the protein CASSSFRGDTGELFF.

The chain recombines TRBV3-1 with TRBJ1-6; D gene ambiguous. V lost 6 bases, J lost 8 bases, and 11 bases lay in between. The CDR3 sequence is 13 residues long. Germline V gene lookup returns CDR1 LGHDT and CDR2 YNNKEL (reference sequence). This CDR3 reads CASSRFKDSPLHF. In nucleotides, the CDR3 is TGTGCCAGCAGTCGTTTTAAGGATTCACCCCTCCACTTT.

This clonotype showed up just a few times. This rearrangement joins TRBV6-5 to TRBJ1-1; no definite D call. V lost 0 bases to trimming and J lost 7 bases, with 9 bases between them. CDR1 and CDR2 from the germline V gene are MNHEY and SVGAGI. The CDR3 spans 13 residues. CDR3 DNA: TGTGCCAGCAGTTACTCGTTACACCTTGAAGCTTTCTTT. Protein: CASSYSLHLEAFF.